This is a list of T cell receptor beta chains from one sample in a study of neurological immune-mediated disorders. Via MiXCR, TCRdb re-called the 5' RACE reads, giving one row per CDR3 protein. Of tens of thousands of distinct CDR3 sequences listed, roughly 2.5% are singletons. The sample taken for sequencing was PBMCs. The receptors were sampled from a man aged 45-60 years with multiple sclerosis. Both conserved end residues are part of each CDR3.

V: TRBV28; CDR3: CASSLGGKGYNSPLHF
V: TRBV7-6; CDR3: CASSRWDRGTLANTGELFF
V: TRBV12-3/TRBV12-4; CDR3: CASSFDRVGNKDTEAFF
V: TRBV5-5; CDR3: CASSLQGNHEQYF
V: TRBV7-3; CDR3: CASSLALAYLNEQFF
V: TRBV3-1; CDR3: CASSQDLGDQPQNF
V: TRBV7-2; CDR3: CASSRGLAMGTDTQYF
V: TRBV12-3/TRBV12-4; CDR3: CASQASSGQETQYF
V: TRBV27; CDR3: CASSTSWHGGPSPLNF
V: TRBV20-1; CDR3: CSARDVTSGDYEQFF
V: TRBV12-3/TRBV12-4; CDR3: CASSTGQGVNSPLNF
V: TRBV5-1; CDR3: CASRIVGVNTEAFF
V: TRBV12-3/TRBV12-4; CDR3: CASSFKSGGDQPQHF
V: TRBV15; CDR3: CATSRDMAGSGTGELFF
V: TRBV18; CDR3: CASSPRANTGELFF
V: TRBV6-5; CDR3: CASSPPRTSGGLDYEQYF
V: TRBV24-1; CDR3: CATSNRVGTEAFF
V: TRBV20-1; CDR3: CSARGGAGQPQHF
V: TRBV5-6; CDR3: CASSQTGFNEQFF
V: TRBV7-2; CDR3: CASSASPGTGADTQYF
V: TRBV9; CDR3: CASSVLGAGETQYF
V: TRBV6-6; CDR3: CATSRGPPQHF
V: TRBV7-2; CDR3: CASSLVLDGGYEQFF
V: TRBV28; CDR3: CASIGQNTEAFF
V: TRBV3-1; CDR3: CASSSKGGELFF
V: TRBV12-3/TRBV12-4; CDR3: CASSFGGRTDTQYF